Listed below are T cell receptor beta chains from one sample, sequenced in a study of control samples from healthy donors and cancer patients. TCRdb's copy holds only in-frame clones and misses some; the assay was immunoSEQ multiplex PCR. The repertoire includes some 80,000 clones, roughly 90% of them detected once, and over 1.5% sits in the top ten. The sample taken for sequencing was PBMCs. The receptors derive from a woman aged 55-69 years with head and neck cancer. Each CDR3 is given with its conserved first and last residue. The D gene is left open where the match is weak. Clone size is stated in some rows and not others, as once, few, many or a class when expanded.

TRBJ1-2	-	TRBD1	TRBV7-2	TGTGCCAGCAGCTTATACGGACAGGGGGCCGGAGGCTACACCTTC	CASSLYGQGAGGYTF
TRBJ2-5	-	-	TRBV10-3	TGTGCCATCAGCTTAGGGGGGGAGACCCAGTACTTC	CAISLGGETQYF
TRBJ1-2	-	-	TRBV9	TGTGCCAGCAGCGTAGACCGGACGGGCAAGTATGGCTACACCTTC	CASSVDRTGKYGYTF
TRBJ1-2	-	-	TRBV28	TGTGCCAGCCAGAGGGACTCAGATGGCTACACCTTC	CASQRDSDGYTF
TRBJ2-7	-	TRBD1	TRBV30	TGTGCCTGGAGTGCGGACAGGGTTGGCTACGAGCAGTACTTC	CAWSADRVGYEQYF
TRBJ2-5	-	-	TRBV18	TGTGCCAGCTCACCATCCACGGCAGGGACGGAGACCCAGTACTTC	CASSPSTAGTETQYF
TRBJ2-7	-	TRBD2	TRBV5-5	TGTGCCAGCAGCTTGTTTGTGACTAGCGGGCTGAGCTCCTACGAGCAGTACTTC	CASSLFVTSGLSSYEQYF
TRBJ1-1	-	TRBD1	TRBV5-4	TGTGCCAGCAGCTTGGGGCCGGGACAGCAAAACACTGAAGCTTTCTTT	CASSLGPGQQNTEAFF
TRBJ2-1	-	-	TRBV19	TGTGCCAGTAGTATAGCAAGGAATTCTGCTTGGCAGTTCTTC	CASSIARNSAWQFF
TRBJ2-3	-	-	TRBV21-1	TGTGCCAGCAGCAAAGGACTAGCGGGAAGTACAGATACGCAGTATTTT	CASSKGLAGSTDTQYF
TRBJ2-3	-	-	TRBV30	TGTGCCTGGAGTGGTCCCTGGGGACGCTCCCTAGATACGCAGTATTTT	CAWSGPWGRSLDTQYF
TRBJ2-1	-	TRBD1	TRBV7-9	TGTGCCAGCACCCGATTACAGGGGGTAGTTTACAATGAGCAGTTCTTC	CASTRLQGVVYNEQFF
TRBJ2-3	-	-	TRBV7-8	TGTGCCAGCACCCCGCCCCCGCGCTCTAGCACAGATACGCAGTATTTT	CASTPPPRSSTDTQYF
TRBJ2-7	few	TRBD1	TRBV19	TGTGCCAGTAGTAGGACAGGGTCGGACGAGCAGTACTTC	CASSRTGSDEQYF
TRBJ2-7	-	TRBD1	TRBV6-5	TGTGCCAGCAGTTACACCGGGACAGGGGGAAAAAACGAGCAGTACTTC	CASSYTGTGGKNEQYF
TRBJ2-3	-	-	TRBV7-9	TGTGCCAGCAGCCCTTCTCGGAGCACAGATACGCAGTATTTT	CASSPSRSTDTQYF
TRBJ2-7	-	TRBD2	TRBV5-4	TGTGCCAGCAGCCTGGGACTAGCGGGAGAGGGGTACTTC	CASSLGLAGEGYF
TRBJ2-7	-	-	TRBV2	TGTGCCAGCAGTGATCGGGGGACCCGATTCGAGCAGTACTTC	CASSDRGTRFEQYF
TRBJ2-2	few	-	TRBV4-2	TGTGCCAGCAGCCAAGATCTGTCCGGGGAGCTGTTTTTT	CASSQDLSGELFF
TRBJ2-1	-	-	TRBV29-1	TGCAGCGTTGGAAGTGTCCCCTACAATGAGCAGTTCTTC	CSVGSVPYNEQFF
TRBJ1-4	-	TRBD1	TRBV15	TGTGCCACCAGCAGCTCTAGGGGGCTCGGTGAAAAACTGTTTTTT	CATSSSRGLGEKLFF
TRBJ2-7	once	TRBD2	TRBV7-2	TGTGCCAGCAGCTCAACGACTAGCGGGACTTACGAGCAGTACTTC	CASSSTTSGTYEQYF
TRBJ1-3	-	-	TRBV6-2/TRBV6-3	TGTGCCAGCAGTTACCTGAACTCGGCCACCATATATTTT	CASSYLNSATIYF
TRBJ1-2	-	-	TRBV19	TGTGCCAGTAACGGGGGTCTTGCGAGAGGCTACACCTTC	CASNGGLARGYTF
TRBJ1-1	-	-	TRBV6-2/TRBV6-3	TGTGCCAGCAGTCACCAACTCTTCGGGACTGAAGCTTTCTTT	CASSHQLFGTEAFF
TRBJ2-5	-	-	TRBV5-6	TGTGCCAGCAGCTTGTATCATCAGGGGGGAGAGACCCAGTACTTC	CASSLYHQGGETQYF
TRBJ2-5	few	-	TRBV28	TGTGCCAGCAGTTCCTACATCTTAGAGACCCAGTACTTC	CASSSYILETQYF
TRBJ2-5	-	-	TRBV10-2	TGCGCCAGCAGTGCCGCAGGGGGAGGTTGGGAGACCCAGTACTTC	CASSAAGGGWETQYF
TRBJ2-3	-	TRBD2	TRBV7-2	TGTGCCAGCAGCTTAGCGACTAGCTCCGGCCGAGGGCAGTATTTT	CASSLATSSGRGQYF
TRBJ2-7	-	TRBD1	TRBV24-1	TGTGCCACCAGCCCGAGATACCGGGACAGGGAGCAGTACTTC	CATSPRYRDREQYF
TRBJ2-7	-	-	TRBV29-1	TGCAGCGTTGAAAAGGGAGTAAGCGAGCAGTACTTC	CSVEKGVSEQYF
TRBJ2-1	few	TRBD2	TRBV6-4	TGTGCCAGCAGTGAGCGGGAGTACAATGAGCAGTTCTTC	CASSEREYNEQFF
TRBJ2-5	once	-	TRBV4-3	TGCGCCAGCAGCCAAGATCAGGGATACCAAGAGACCCAGTACTTC	CASSQDQGYQETQYF
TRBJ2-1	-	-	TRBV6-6	TGTGCCAGCACCTCCGGGACGGGAGACTACAATGAGCAGTTCTTC	CASTSGTGDYNEQFF
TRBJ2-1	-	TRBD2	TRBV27	TGTGCCAGCAGTGGGAGACTAGCGGTTAACAATGAGCAGTTCTTC	CASSGRLAVNNEQFF
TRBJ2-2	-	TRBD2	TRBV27	TGTGCCAGCAGTGGGACTAGCGGGAGGGCCTTTTACACCGGGGAGCTGTTTTTT	CASSGTSGRAFYTGELFF
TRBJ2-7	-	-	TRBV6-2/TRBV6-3	TGTGCCAGCAGTTACTCGACGAGGAGCTCCTACGAGCAGTACTTC	CASSYSTRSSYEQYF
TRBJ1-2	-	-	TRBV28	TGTGCCAGCAGTTTATTGGGTCAGGGTACTAACTATGGCTACACCTTC	CASSLLGQGTNYGYTF
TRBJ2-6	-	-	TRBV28	TGTGCCAGCAGTCGTGCCGGTGTAGGGGCCAACGTCCTGACTTTC	CASSRAGVGANVLTF
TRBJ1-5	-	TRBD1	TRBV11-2	TGTGCCAGCAGCTTTTCCGGGACAGGGGATCAGCCCCAGCATTTT	CASSFSGTGDQPQHF
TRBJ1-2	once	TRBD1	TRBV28	TGTGCCAGCAGTTCCCAGGGGGCGGGCTATGGCTACACCTTC	CASSSQGAGYGYTF
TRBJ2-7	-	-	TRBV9	TGTGCCAGCAGCCGTGACAGTTCCTTTCCCTACGAGCAGTACTTC	CASSRDSSFPYEQYF
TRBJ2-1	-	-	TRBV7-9	TGTGCCAGCAGCTCGATAAGGACAGCGAACTTTAATGAGCAGTTCTTC	CASSSIRTANFNEQFF
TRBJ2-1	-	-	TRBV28	TGTGCCAGCAGTTCGAGGGGTAATGAGCAGTTCTTC	CASSSRGNEQFF
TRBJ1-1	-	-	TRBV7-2	TGTGCCAGCAGCTTAGATCGCTACTCACAGAGAGCCTTTGAAGCTTTCTTT	CASSLDRYSQRAFEAFF
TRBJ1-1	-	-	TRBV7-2	TGTGCCAGCAGCTTATTGGGGGCTACTGAAGCTTTCTTT	CASSLLGATEAFF
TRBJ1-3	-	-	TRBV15	TGTGCCACCAGCAGAGATTATACGGGGGTTGGAAACACCATATATTTT	CATSRDYTGVGNTIYF
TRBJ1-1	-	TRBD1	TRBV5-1	TGCGCCAGCAGCCAAGGACAGGGTTCTGAAGCTTTCTTT	CASSQGQGSEAFF
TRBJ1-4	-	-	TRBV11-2	TGTGCCAGCAGCTTAGCGGGGGGCTCTGAAAAACTGTTTTTT	CASSLAGGSEKLFF
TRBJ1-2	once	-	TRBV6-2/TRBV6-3	TGTGCCAGCAGTTACAGGGGGGGCTATGGCTACACCTTC	CASSYRGGYGYTF
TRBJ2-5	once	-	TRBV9	TGTGCCAGCAGCGACAGGCAAGAGACCCAGTACTTC	CASSDRQETQYF
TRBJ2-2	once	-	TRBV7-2	TGTGCCAGCATCCTAACCGGGACCCCCCTACGGCCAGGCACCGGGGAGCTGTTTTTT	CASILTGTPLRPGTGELFF
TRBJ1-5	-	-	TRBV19	TGTGCCAGTAGTACCCGACGGTTTCGTAGCAATCAGCCCCAGCATTTT	CASSTRRFRSNQPQHF
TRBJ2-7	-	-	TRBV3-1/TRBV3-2	TGTGCCAGCAGCCAAGACAGCTACGAGCAGTACTTC	CASSQDSYEQYF
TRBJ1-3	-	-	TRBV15	TGTGCCACCAGCAGAGATCTCCGGGACAAAGGAAACACCATATATTTT	CATSRDLRDKGNTIYF
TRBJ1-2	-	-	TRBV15	TGTGCCACCAGCAGAGATACAATGAACTATGGCTACACCTTC	CATSRDTMNYGYTF
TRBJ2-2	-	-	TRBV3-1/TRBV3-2	TGTGCCAGCAGCCAGAGCGGAACTAGCACCGGGGAGCTGTTTTTT	CASSQSGTSTGELFF
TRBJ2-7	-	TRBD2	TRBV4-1	TGCGCCAGCAGCCAAGAACGGCTCCTAGCGGGAGTTGTGAACGAGCAGTACTTC	CASSQERLLAGVVNEQYF
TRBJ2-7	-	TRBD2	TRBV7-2	TGTGCCAGCAGCTGGGGGACTAGCGGGAACTACGAGCAGTACTTC	CASSWGTSGNYEQYF